This TCR beta chain came from a study of long-term antiretroviral therapy in people with HIV. Study-wide context: It was about a decade before the 2015 immediate-ART recommendation that the earliest samples were taken.

The run of the v3.0 immunoSEQ assay was at survey level. Repertoires were generated with immunoSEQ multiplex PCR, while TCRdb's copy carries only in-frame clones and drops some. Among 7,000 or so clones listed, 73% were seen once. Study-wide results and caveats: Post-ART, diversity grew, though it stayed under transplant donor control levels. Controls exceeded HIV repertoires in CDR3 length range. Pre-ART expanded TRB clones stayed dominant throughout, though often decreasing after ART.

The CDR3 spans 14 residues. Trimming stripped 7 bases from V and 2 bases from J, with 12 bases between. CDR1 is LNHDA, CDR2 SQIVND, per germline (reference sequence). Points on this clone: Its antigen remains unknown.

Sequenced material: unsorted PBMCs, taken 0.2 years after starting antiretroviral therapy. The chain recombines TRBV19 with TRBJ1-5; D not resolved. The clonotype originates from a man aged 40-55 years with HIV. CDR3 coding DNA: TGTGCCAGTAAGGCGGGCAGTGGCAATCAGCCCCAGCATTTT. Protein sequence: CASKAGSGNQPQHF.